This TCR beta chain is from a study of T cells in localized non-small cell lung cancer. This clone was seen more than once but under ten times. Its antigen remains unknown. Study-wide points: Longer survival (overall) was linked to higher T cell density in blood. Heterogeneity stays possible, as sequencing covered only one tumor region. Adjacent uninvolved lung had the highest clonality, suggesting focused antigen responses. A median of approximately 50 of the top 100 tumor clones appeared in adjacent lung, which was paired and uninvolved.

Deletions cut 3 bases from V and 3 bases from J, with 11 bases between. Germline assignment: CDR1 GTSNPN and CDR2 SVGIG (reference sequence). CDR3 length equals 13 residues. TCRdb's copy holds only in-frame clones and misses some; the assay was immunoSEQ multiplex PCR. The table records 45,000 to 65,000 clones, roughly 89% of them present only once. Sequenced here: peripheral blood, sampled before any cancer treatment. This TCR was recovered from a man between 40 and 69 years old with stage I squamous cell lung carcinoma. This sequence joins TRBV30 and TRBJ1-1; D is uncertain. The CDR3 DNA reads TGTGCCTGGAGCGCGATAGTGGACACTGAAGCTTTCTTT. The encoded protein is CAWSAIVDTEAFF. The entire variable domain, with the rest obtained from reference TRBV30 and TRBJ1-1, is as follows: SQTIHQWPATLVQPVGSPLSLECTVEGTSNPNLYWYRQAAGRGLQLLFYSVGIGQISSEVPQNLSASRPQDRQFILSSKKLLLSDSGFYLCAWSAIVDTEAFFGQGTRLTVV.